Listed below are T cell receptor beta chains from one sample, sequenced in a study of OX40 agonist ivuxolimab in advanced cancers. The assay was immunoSEQ multiplex PCR, and TCRdb's table has in-frame clones only and misses some. The data hold some 65,000 clones, with 87% observed a single time. Source: CD4+ or CD8+ T cells sorted from blood, taken in a trial of the OX40 agonist ivuxolimab. The receptors were gathered from an adult with an advanced solid tumor such as melanoma, head and neck, liver or kidney cancer. Both conserved end residues are part of each CDR3. The D gene is left open where the match is weak. Only part of the rows carry a size: once, few, many, or a class if the clone is expanded.

cdr3_nt: TGCGCCAGCAGCTTGGGGGGACAGGGTGGCGAGCAGTACTTC
cdr3_aa: CASSLGGQGGEQYF
d_call: TRBD1
v_call: TRBV5-1
j_call: TRBJ2-7
clone_size: -

cdr3_nt: TGTGCCAGCAGCCGCGGGACTAGCGGGAGCGTTTACGAGCAGTACTTC
cdr3_aa: CASSRGTSGSVYEQYF
d_call: TRBD2
v_call: TRBV28
j_call: TRBJ2-7
clone_size: -

cdr3_nt: TGCGCCAGCAGCTCACCAGGAATGGACTCGATGAACACTGAAGCTTTCTTT
cdr3_aa: CASSSPGMDSMNTEAFF
d_call: -
v_call: TRBV5-1
j_call: TRBJ1-1
clone_size: -

cdr3_nt: TGTGCCAGCAGCCTATCCGAAGCTTTCTTT
cdr3_aa: CASSLSEAFF
d_call: -
v_call: TRBV7-9
j_call: TRBJ1-1
clone_size: -

cdr3_nt: TGTGCCAGCAGTAGGGACGGAGGCTCCTCTAATGAAAAACTGTTTTTT
cdr3_aa: CASSRDGGSSNEKLFF
d_call: -
v_call: TRBV27
j_call: TRBJ1-4
clone_size: -

cdr3_nt: TGTGCCAGCAGTTACAAGGGGGGAGAGACCCAGTACTTC
cdr3_aa: CASSYKGGETQYF
d_call: -
v_call: TRBV6-5
j_call: TRBJ2-5
clone_size: -

cdr3_nt: TGTGCCAGCTCACCCCTCCCAGCCGGAACCGGGGAGCTGTTTTTT
cdr3_aa: CASSPLPAGTGELFF
d_call: -
v_call: TRBV18
j_call: TRBJ2-2
clone_size: -

cdr3_nt: TGTGCCACCAGCAGAGTCTTCAGCGAGCAGTACTTC
cdr3_aa: CATSRVFSEQYF
d_call: -
v_call: TRBV15
j_call: TRBJ2-7
clone_size: -

cdr3_nt: TGTGCCAGCAGCTTAGGACAGGGGGTCGGCGAGCAGTACTTC
cdr3_aa: CASSLGQGVGEQYF
d_call: TRBD1
v_call: TRBV11-2
j_call: TRBJ2-7
clone_size: -

cdr3_nt: TGTGCCAGCAGCCCCCCCGTCCAAGAGACCCAGTACTTC
cdr3_aa: CASSPPVQETQYF
d_call: -
v_call: TRBV7-8
j_call: TRBJ2-5
clone_size: -

cdr3_nt: TGTGCCTGGAGTGCTACGGGGACGACAGATACGCAGTATTTT
cdr3_aa: CAWSATGTTDTQYF
d_call: -
v_call: TRBV30
j_call: TRBJ2-3
clone_size: -

cdr3_nt: TGTGCCAGTAGCCCCCCCGCCACCCGGGCAGACAGCGCCTTCGGGGGCTACACCTTC
cdr3_aa: CASSPPATRADSAFGGYTF
d_call: -
v_call: TRBV19
j_call: TRBJ1-2
clone_size: -

cdr3_nt: TGTGCCACCAGCACCTCATACGGGAACTCTGGGGCCAACGTCCTGACTTTC
cdr3_aa: CATSTSYGNSGANVLTF
d_call: -
v_call: TRBV15
j_call: TRBJ2-6
clone_size: once

cdr3_nt: TGTGCCAGCAGTCCCCCGTCCGTCCGGGGGAAATACGAGCAGTACTTC
cdr3_aa: CASSPPSVRGKYEQYF
d_call: -
v_call: TRBV27
j_call: TRBJ2-7
clone_size: -

cdr3_nt: TGTGCCAGCAGCTCGGACGGTGCGAGTGATACGCAGTATTTT
cdr3_aa: CASSSDGASDTQYF
d_call: -
v_call: TRBV7-3
j_call: TRBJ2-3
clone_size: -